The next 3 T cell receptor beta chains were all read from a single sample in a study of T cell responses to AZD1222 COVID-19 vaccine (dated by TCRdb to the early 2020s). Explained via the paper, the time point label denotes: about 28 days (+/-7) after the second vaccine dose. Library generation was performed with the immunoSEQ multiplex PCR assay. This is the immuneACCESS table as TCRdb keeps it, with only in-frame sequences that have V and J called. A part of the clones is gone; compared with another copy, unresolved V genes explain less than half, and the rest is unexplained. For this sample there are around 140,000 clones; about 90% appear just once. In total, the top ten clones hold approximately 3.8% of the sample. Sequencing used peripheral blood, obtained 28 days after the second AZD1222 dose. The receptors were gathered from an adult who received the AZD1222 COVID-19 vaccine.

The V and J genes are TRBV7-9 and TRBJ2-3; possible D gene TRBD2, 6 bases. The CDR3 is 17 residues long. Between the trimmed V and J ends, which lost 5 bases and 2 bases, there was a span of 20 bases. Germline assignment: CDR1 SEHNR and CDR2 FQNEAQ (reference sequence). CDR3 DNA: TGTGCCAGCAGCCTTGCGGGGACGGAATACCTCACAGATACGCAGTATTTT. Its protein is CASSLAGTEYLTDTQYF.

V gene TRBV4-2 combines with J gene TRBJ2-1; 9 nucleotides align to TRBD2. Germline V gene data show CDR1 as LGHNA and CDR2 as YNFKEQ. The CDR3 is 17 residues long. The J segment lost 3 bases and the V segment lost 0 bases, leaving 6 bases of the junction unmatched. CDR3: CASSQESSGSLYNEQFF. The DNA for the CDR3 is TGTGCCAGCAGCCAAGAGAGTAGCGGGAGCCTCTACAATGAGCAGTTCTTC.

The CDR3 DNA follows: TGTGCCAGCAGCTACTACAATGAGCAGTTCTTC. The encoded protein is CASSYYNEQFF. The gene calls are TRBV14 and TRBJ2-1; D is unresolved. Germline V CDR1 and CDR2: SGHDN, FVKESK. V was pared by 5 bases and J by 3 bases, with 2 bases between. The length of the CDR3 is 11 residues. The full variable domain, completed using reference TRBV14 and TRBJ2-1, is EAGVTQFPSHSVIEKGQTVTLRCDPISGHDNLYWYRRVMGKEIKFLLHFVKESKQDESGMPNNRFLAERTGGTYSTLKVQPAELEDSGVYFCASSYYNEQFFGPGTRLTVL.